This paragraph reports one TCR beta chain. Its antigen remains unidentified. Base qualities were left out, and no much larger clone turns up one base away. The immunoSEQ Assay, a bias-controlled multiplex PCR, was used to amplify TCRbeta CDR3 regions from genomic DNA. As for the authors' bioinformatics: The number of nucleated cells in each sample was estimated by amplification of reference gene primers within the assay. To quantify the absolute abundance of each unique TCRbeta CDR3 rearrangement, sequence reads were collapsed and filtered. For each sample, productive Simpson clonality was calculated as the square root of Simpson's diversity index over productive rearrangements. This is the immuneACCESS table as TCRdb keeps it, with only in-frame sequences that have V and J called. A part of the clones is gone; compared with another copy, unresolved V genes explain less than half, and the rest is unexplained. Clone size and V and J calls were adopted from that table, with D and trimming inferred from the DNA. This sample lists 540,000 or so clones; about 88% were detected once. The top ten constitute roughly 7.3% of the sample.

The data were taken from a study of blood T cell repertoires in COVID-19 (dated by TCRdb to 2020 to 2021). Background on the whole study: The collaborator samples originated in the United States, Italy and Spain and spanned the acute and convalescent phases of COVID-19. Nearly every sample came with metadata listing a de-identified subject ID, COVID-19 status, age in years and sex. The dataset comprised deeply sampled blood TCRbeta repertoires from subjects exposed to, actively infected with, or recovered from COVID-19. The prospective study material was composed of cDNA or gDNA derived from T cells, B-cell-depleted T cells, or PBMCs. The repertoires were made available in a free public database intended to serve as a resource for research on the immune response to SARS-CoV-2. Where available, HLA class I and class II types were obtained from metadata supplied by the sample provider rather than from assay-based typing. The samples were drawn from two sources: the first 160 participants of the ongoing ImmuneRACE study, and 1,000 to 1,500 subjects contributed by 6 global collaborators.

In Seattle, one collaborating source enrolled patients while the infection was active and tracked those patients longitudinally over the course of disease. Whole blood was collected in K2EDTA tubes by collaborating institutions according to the institutions' own protocols. For TCRbeta analysis, collaborators shipped samples as frozen whole blood, isolated PBMCs, or DNA extracted from either of those sample types. Summary of the overall study and its limitations: Clinical and demographic metadata were provided uncurated, with the amount varying by source and participant.

V loses 1 base at its end and J loses 1 base; junction bases beyond the gene matches: 4. From the cysteine up to the phenylalanine, the CDR3 has a length of 16 residues. The kept DNA is CDR3 alone, 48 bases in frame from the first base. In the germline V gene, CDR1 corresponds to KGHDR and CDR2 to SFDVKD. Source material: peripheral blood. The origin of this receptor is a woman aged 45-65 years with COVID-19, enrolled during active disease. The chain is encoded by TRBV24-1 joined to TRBJ2-3; 7 middle bases align to TRBD2. The nucleotide sequence reads as follows: TGTGCCACCAGTGATTTAGGCGGGGGTGGCACAGATACGCAGTATTTT. Translated, it gives CATSDLGGGGTDTQYF.